The T cell receptor (beta chain) described here comes from a study of response to subunit inactivated influenza vaccine. TCRdb called the RT-PCR reads again in MiXCR, with one record for every CDR3 protein. The sample includes over 400,000 distinct CDR3 sequences, about a tenth of them seen just once. The CDR3 has 17 amino acids. The V end was cut by 1 base, the J end by 0 bases, with 15 bases between. Germline CDR1 reads MDHEN; CDR2 reads SYDVKM. V is TRBV28 and J is TRBJ1-1; D not certain. The sequenced sample was PBMCs from blood, obtained roughly 46 days after vaccination. The receptor comes from a man aged 45-65 years who received an inactivated influenza vaccine. The CDR3 DNA reads TGTGCCAGCAGTTTATCGTACAGCTCATCCATGAACACTGAAGCTTTCTTT. Its protein product is CASSLSYSSSMNTEAFF.